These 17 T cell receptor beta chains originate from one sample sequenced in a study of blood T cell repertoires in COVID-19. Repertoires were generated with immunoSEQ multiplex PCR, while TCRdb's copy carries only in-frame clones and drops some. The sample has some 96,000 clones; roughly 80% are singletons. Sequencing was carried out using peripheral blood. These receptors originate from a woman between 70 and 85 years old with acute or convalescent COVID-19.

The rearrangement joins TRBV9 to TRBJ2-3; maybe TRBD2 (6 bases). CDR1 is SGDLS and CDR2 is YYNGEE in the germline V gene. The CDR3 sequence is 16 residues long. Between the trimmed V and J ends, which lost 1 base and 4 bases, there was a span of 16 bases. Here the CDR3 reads CASSVWSGGTPDTQYF. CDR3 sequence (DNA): TGTGCCAGCAGCGTATGGTCCGGGGGTACTCCAGATACGCAGTATTTT.

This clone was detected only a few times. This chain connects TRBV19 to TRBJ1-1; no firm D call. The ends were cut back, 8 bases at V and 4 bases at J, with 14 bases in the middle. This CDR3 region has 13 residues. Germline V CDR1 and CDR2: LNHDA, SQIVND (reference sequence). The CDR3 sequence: CASWPTESTEAFF. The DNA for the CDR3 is TGTGCCAGTTGGCCCACAGAGTCCACTGAAGCTTTCTTT.

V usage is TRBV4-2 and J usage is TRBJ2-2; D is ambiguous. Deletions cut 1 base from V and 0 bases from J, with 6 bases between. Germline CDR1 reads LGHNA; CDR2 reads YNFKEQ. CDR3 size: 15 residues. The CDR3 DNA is TGTGCCAGCAGCCAAGCTACCGCGAACACCGGGGAGCTGTTTTTT. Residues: CASSQATANTGELFF.

CDR3 sequence (DNA): TGTGCCAGCAGTGACGGGAATCAGCCCCAGCATTTT. Protein product: CASSDGNQPQHF. The rearrangement uses TRBV2 and TRBJ1-5; D uncertain. The germline V gene has CDR1 SNHLY and CDR2 FYNNEI. CDR3 length equals 12 residues. Trimming took 3 bases from V and 4 from J, leaving 4 bases between them.

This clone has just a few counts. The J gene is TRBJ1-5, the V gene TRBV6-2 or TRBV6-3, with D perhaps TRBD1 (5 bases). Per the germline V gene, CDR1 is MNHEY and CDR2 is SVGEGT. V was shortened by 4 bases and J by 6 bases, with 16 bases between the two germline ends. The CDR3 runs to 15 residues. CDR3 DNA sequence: TGTGCCAGCAGTTTACCGGGCCTGGGGGGTCAGCCCCAGCATTTT. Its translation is CASSLPGLGGQPQHF.

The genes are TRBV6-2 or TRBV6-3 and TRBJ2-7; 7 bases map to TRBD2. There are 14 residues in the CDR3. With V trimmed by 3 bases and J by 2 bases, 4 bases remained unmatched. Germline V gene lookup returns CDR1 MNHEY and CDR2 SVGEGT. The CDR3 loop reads CASSYSGSTYEQYV. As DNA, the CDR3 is TGTGCCAGCAGTTATAGCGGGTCGACCTACGAGCAGTACGTC.

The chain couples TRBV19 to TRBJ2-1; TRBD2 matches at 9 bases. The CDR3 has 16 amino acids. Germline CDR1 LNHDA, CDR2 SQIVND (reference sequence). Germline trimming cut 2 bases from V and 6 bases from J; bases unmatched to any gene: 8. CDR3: CASSIRGGGGANEQFF. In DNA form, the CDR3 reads TGTGCCAGTAGTATAAGGGGCGGCGGGGGGGCCAATGAGCAGTTCTTC.

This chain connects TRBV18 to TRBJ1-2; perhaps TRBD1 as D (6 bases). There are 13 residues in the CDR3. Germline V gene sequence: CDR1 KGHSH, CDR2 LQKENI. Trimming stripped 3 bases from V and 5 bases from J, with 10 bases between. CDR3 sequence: CASSPDRVYGYTF. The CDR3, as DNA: TGTGCCAGCTCACCGGACAGAGTATATGGCTACACCTTC.

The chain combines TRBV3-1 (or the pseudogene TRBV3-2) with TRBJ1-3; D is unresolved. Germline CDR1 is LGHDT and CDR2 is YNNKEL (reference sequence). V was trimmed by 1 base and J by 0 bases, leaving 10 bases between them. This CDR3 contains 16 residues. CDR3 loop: CASSQGTGNSGNTIYF. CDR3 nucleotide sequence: TGTGCCAGCAGCCAAGGGACGGGAAACTCTGGAAACACCATATATTTT.

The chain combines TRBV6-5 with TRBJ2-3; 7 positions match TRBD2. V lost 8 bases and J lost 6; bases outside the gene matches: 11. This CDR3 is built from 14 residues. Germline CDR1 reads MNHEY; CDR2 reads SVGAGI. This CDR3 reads CASAPSGEVDTQYF. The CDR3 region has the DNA TGTGCCAGCGCCCCGAGCGGGGAAGTGGATACGCAGTATTTT.

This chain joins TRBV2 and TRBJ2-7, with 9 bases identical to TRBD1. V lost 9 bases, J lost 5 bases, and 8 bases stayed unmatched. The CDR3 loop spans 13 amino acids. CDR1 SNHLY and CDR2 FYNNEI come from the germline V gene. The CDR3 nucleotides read TGTGCCAGTTCAGGGACAGGGCTCGACGAGCAGTACGTC. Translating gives CASSGTGLDEQYV.

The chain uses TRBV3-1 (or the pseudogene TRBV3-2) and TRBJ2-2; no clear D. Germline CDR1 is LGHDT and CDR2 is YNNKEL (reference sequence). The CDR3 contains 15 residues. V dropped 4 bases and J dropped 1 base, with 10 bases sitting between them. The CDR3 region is CASSLHTENTGELFF. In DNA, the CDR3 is TGTGCCAGCAGCCTACACACCGAGAACACCGGGGAGCTGTTTTTT.

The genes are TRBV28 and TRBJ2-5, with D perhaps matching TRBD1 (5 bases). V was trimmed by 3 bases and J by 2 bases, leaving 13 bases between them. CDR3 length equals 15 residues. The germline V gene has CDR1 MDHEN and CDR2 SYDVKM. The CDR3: CASSLVPTAQETQYF. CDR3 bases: TGTGCCAGCAGTTTGGTCCCGACAGCACAAGAGACCCAGTACTTC.

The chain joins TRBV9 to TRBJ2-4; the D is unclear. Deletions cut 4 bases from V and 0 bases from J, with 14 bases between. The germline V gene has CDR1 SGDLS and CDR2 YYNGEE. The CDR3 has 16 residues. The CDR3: CASSRHSTLAKNIQYF. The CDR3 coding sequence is TGTGCCAGCAGCCGCCACAGTACCTTAGCCAAAAACATTCAGTACTTC.

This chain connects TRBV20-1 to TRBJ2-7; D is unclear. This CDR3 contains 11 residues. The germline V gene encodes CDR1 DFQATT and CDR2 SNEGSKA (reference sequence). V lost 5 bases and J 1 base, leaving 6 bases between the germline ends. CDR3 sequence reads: CSALQSYEQYF. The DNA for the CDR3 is TGCAGTGCTCTACAGTCCTACGAGCAGTACTTC.

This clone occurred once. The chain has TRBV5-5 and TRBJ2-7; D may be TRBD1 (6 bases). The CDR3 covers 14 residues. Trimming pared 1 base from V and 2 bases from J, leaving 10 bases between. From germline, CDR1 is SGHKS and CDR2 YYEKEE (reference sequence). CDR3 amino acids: CASSLSQGPYEQYF. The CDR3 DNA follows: TGTGCCAGCAGCTTGTCACAGGGCCCCTACGAGCAGTACTTC.

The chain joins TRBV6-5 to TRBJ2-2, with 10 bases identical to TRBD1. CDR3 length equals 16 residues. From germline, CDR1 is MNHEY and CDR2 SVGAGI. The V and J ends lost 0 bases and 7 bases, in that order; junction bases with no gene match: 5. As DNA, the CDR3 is TGTGCCAGCAGTTACTCTCGGGACAGGGGACACGGGGAGCTGTTTTTT. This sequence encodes CASSYSRDRGHGELFF.